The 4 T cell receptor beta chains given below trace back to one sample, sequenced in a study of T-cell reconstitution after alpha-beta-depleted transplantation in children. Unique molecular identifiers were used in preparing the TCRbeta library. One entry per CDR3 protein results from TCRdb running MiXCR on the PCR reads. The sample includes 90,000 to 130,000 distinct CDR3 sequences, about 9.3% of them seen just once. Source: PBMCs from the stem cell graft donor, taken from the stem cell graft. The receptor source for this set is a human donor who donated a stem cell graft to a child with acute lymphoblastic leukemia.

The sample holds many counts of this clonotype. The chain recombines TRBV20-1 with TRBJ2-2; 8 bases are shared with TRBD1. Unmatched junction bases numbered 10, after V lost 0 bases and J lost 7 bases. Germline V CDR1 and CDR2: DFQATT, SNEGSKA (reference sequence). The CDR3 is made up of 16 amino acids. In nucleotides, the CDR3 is TGCAGTGCTAGAGATGGAGAACAGGGGGATAGCGGGGAGCTGTTTTTT. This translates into CSARDGEQGDSGELFF.

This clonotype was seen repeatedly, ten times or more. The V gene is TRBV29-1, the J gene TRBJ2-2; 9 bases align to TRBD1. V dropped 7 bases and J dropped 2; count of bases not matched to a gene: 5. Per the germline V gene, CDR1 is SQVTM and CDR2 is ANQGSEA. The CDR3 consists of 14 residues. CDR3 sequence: CSAAGQGNTGELFF. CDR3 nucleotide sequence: TGCAGCGCCGCGGGACAGGGAAACACCGGGGAGCTGTTTTTT.

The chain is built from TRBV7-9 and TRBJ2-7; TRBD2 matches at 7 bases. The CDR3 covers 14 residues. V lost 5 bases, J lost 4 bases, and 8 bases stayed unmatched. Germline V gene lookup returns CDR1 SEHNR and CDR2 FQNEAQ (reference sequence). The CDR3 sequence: CASSPQRDIYEQYF. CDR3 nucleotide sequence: TGTGCCAGCAGCCCACAGCGGGATATATACGAGCAGTACTTC.

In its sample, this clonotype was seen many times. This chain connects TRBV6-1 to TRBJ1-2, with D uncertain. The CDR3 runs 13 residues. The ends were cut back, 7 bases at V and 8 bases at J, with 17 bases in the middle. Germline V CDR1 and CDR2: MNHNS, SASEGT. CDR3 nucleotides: TGTGCCAGCATGATAGGATCAAGTGGCGGCTACACCTTC. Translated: CASMIGSSGGYTF.